This TCR beta chain was documented in a study of early T cells in non-severe SARS-CoV-2 infection. The table lists this clonotype with many counts. Individual cDNA molecules carried attached unique molecular identifiers. TCRdb re-called the 5' RACE reads through MiXCR, storing one row per CDR3 protein. The data hold about 64,000 distinct CDR3 sequences, with roughly 14% observed a single time. With V trimmed by 6 bases and J by 0 bases, 11 bases remained unmatched. From germline, CDR1 is MGHRA and CDR2 YSYEKL. The length of the CDR3 is 17 residues. This clonotype was obtained from an adult who was a healthcare worker with PCR-confirmed SARS-CoV-2 infection or an uninfected control (not recorded which). The V and J genes are TRBV4-1 and TRBJ2-1; 7 bases agree with TRBD2. Sequencing used whole blood. CDR3 protein: CASRDLGGGSSYNEQFF. In DNA form, the CDR3 reads TGCGCCAGCAGGGACTTGGGGGGAGGGAGCTCCTACAATGAGCAGTTCTTC.